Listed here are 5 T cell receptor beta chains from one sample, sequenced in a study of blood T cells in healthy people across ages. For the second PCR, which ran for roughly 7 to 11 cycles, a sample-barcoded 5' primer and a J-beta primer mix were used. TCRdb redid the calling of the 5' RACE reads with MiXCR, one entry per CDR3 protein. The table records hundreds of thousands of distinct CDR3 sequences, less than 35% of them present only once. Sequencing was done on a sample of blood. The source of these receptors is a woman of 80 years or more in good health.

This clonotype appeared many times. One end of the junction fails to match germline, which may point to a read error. CDR3 in DNA: TGCAGTGCTAGAGTGTGGGGACAGGGGTCCTTCGAGCAGTACTTC. Its protein product is CSARVWGQGSFEQYF. The chain joins TRBV20-1 to TRBJ2-7; 10 nucleotides align to TRBD1. The CDR3 loop spans 15 amino acids. Germline V gene data show CDR1 as DFQATT and CDR2 as SNEGSKA (reference sequence).

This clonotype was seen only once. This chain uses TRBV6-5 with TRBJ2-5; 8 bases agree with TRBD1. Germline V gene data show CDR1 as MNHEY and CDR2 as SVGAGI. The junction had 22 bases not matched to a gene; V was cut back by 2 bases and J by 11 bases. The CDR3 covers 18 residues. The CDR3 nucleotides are TGTGCCAGCAGTTACCGGGGTCCGGCCAGGGGGCCGTACAATGAGCAGTACTTC. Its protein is CASSYRGPARGPYNEQYF.

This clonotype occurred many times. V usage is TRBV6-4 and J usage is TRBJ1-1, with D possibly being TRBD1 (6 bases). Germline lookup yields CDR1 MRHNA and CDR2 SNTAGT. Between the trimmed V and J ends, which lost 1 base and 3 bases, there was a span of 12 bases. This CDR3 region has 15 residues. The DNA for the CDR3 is TGTGCCAGCAGTGACTGGACAAAGGGGGACACTGAAGCTTTCTTT. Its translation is CASSDWTKGDTEAFF.

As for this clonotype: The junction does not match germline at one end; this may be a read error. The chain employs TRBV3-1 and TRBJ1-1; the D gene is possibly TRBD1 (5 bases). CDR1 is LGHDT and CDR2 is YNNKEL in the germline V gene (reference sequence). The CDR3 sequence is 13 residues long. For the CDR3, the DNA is TGTGCCGGCAGGAACACGCACACAGGTGAAGCTTTCTTT. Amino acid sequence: CAGRNTHTGEAFF.

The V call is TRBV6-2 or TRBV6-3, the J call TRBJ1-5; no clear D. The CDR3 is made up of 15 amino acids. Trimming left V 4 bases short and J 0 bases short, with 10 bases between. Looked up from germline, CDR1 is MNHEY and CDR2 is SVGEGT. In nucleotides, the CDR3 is TGTGCCAGCAGTTGGACGGATTATAGCAATCAGCCCCAGCATTTT. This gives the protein CASSWTDYSNQPQHF.